Below are 3 T cell receptor beta chains sequenced from a single sample in a study of T cells expressing NK-cell markers. Reanalyzing the 5' RACE reads, TCRdb keeps one entry per CDR3 protein, without DNA. The data show roughly 380,000 distinct CDR3 sequences, and the top ten clones hold roughly 5.2%. Source material: blood T cells: a sorted CD56 or NKG2C T cell subset, CD4+ or CD8+ T cells, or bulk PBMC T cells (not recorded which). The receptors come from a man aged 18-70 years in good health.

V is TRBV29-1 and J is TRBJ2-5; TCRdb's D call, TRBD1, is unchecked because there is no DNA. The CDR3 loop spans 14 amino acids. Germline loops: CDR1 SQVTM, CDR2 ANQGSEA. The CDR3 here is CSEFSGGTGETQYF.

The chain combines TRBV5-1 with TRBJ1-4; TCRdb picks TRBD1, but there is no DNA to check that call. The CDR3 length is 15 residues. Germline V gene sequence: CDR1 SGHRS, CDR2 YFSETQ. The CDR3 region is CASSSTGGTNEKLFF.

This rearrangement joins TRBV11-2 to TRBJ2-7; the TCRdb D gene call, TRBD2, has no DNA to confirm it. This CDR3 spans 15 amino acids. Germline CDR1 is SGHAT and CDR2 is FQNNGV. CDR3 loop: CASRALEGTSYEQYF.